A single TCR beta chain is shown here with its context. Its antigen is currently unknown. The CDR3 sequence is 17 residues long. Looked up from germline, CDR1 is MNHEY and CDR2 is SMNVEV (reference sequence). V dropped 6 bases and J dropped 4; count of bases not matched to a gene: 13. This entry is derived from a study of OX40 agonist ivuxolimab in advanced cancers. Study-wide results and limits: Mean expanded clone counts were higher in CD8+ than CD4+ T cells.

The repertoire was sequenced with immunoSEQ multiplex PCR; TCRdb's copy has only in-frame clones and lacks some. The sample has 48,000 or so clones, about nine tenths seen once. This clonotype was obtained from an adult with an advanced solid tumor such as melanoma, head and neck, liver or kidney cancer. The chain combines TRBV27 with TRBJ2-2, with TRBD2 matching over 8 bases. The source material was CD4+ or CD8+ T cells sorted from blood, sampled in a trial of the OX40 agonist ivuxolimab. The CDR3 nucleotides are TGTGCCAGCAGAGGAAGAGGACTAGCACCGTTCACCGGGGAGCTGTTTTTT. Translating gives CASRGRGLAPFTGELFF.